This T cell receptor beta chain was recovered during a study of human T cells and chemical hapten exposure. TCRdb reanalysed the RACE reads using MiXCR and keeps one entry per CDR3 protein. This table holds under 300,000 distinct CDR3 sequences, over 8% found once. Time point given: pre-sensitization, week 0. Treatment meaning: therapeutic diphenylcyclopropenone sensitization with weekly scalp DPC. Trimming shortened V by 2 bases and J by 5 bases, and 9 bases separated the two germline ends. The germline V gene encodes CDR1 MNHEY and CDR2 SVGEGT. This CDR3 spans 13 amino acids. In this sample, this clonotype turned up a few times.

The sample here was whole blood, taken in connection with sensitization to the hapten diphenylcyclopropenone (DPC). The J gene is TRBJ1-2, the V gene TRBV6-2 or TRBV6-3; no firm D call. This TCR derives from a woman between 40 and 55 years old with alopecia areata. Some clones in this sample may be carry-over from other donors' samples. The CDR3 is CASSYRTGYGYTF. The CDR3 region has the DNA TGTGCCAGCAGTTACAGGACGGGATATGGCTACACCTTC.